What follows are 18 T cell receptor beta chains derived from one specimen sequenced in a study of blood T cells in healthy people across ages. Primers used in a second PCR of about 6 to 11 cycles were a sample-barcoded 5' primer and a J-beta primer mix. Each CDR3 protein gets one entry after TCRdb re-called the 5' RACE reads with MiXCR. Seen here are 780,000 or so distinct CDR3 sequences, roughly 50% observed once, and the top ten hold under 30%. The sample comprised blood. The receptor source for this set is a man between 40 and 49 years old in good health.

The chain uses TRBV5-1 and TRBJ2-2; maybe TRBD2 (5 bases). Germline lookup yields CDR1 SGHRS and CDR2 YFSETQ. This CDR3 is built from 14 residues. Trimming shortened V by 0 bases and J by 5 bases, and 8 bases separated the two germline ends. As DNA, the CDR3 is TGCGCCAGCAGCTTGGTAGAGGGAACCGGGGAGCTGTTTTTT. It specifies CASSLVEGTGELFF.

This chain joins TRBV6-5 and TRBJ2-2; D call uncertain. The V and J ends lost 3 bases and 6 bases respectively, with 17 bases between them. The CDR3 contains 16 residues. Per germline, CDR1 MNHEY and CDR2 SVGAGI. The CDR3 loop reads CASSYAHISSPGELFF. The CDR3 nucleotides are TGTGCCAGCAGTTATGCCCACATCTCGTCTCCCGGGGAGCTGTTTTTT.

Concerning this clonotype: One junction end disagrees with the germline gene, perhaps due to a read error. This chain joins TRBV29-1 and TRBJ1-4, with D tentatively TRBD1 (6 bases). The germline CDR1 and CDR2 sequences are SQVTM and ANQGSEA. The CDR3 length is 12 residues. The CDR3 reads CSGTDTNEKLFF. DNA of the CDR3: TGCAGCGGGACAGACACTAACGAAAAACTGTTTTTT.

The gene calls are TRBV6-2 or TRBV6-3 and TRBJ2-1; 7 nucleotides line up with TRBD2. There are 17 residues in the CDR3. From germline, CDR1 is MNHEY and CDR2 SVGEGT. V lost 1 base to trimming and J lost 5 bases; unmatched junction nucleotides: 11. The CDR3, as DNA: TGTGCCAGCAGTTACTTGGGGATACCGGGACTAAACAATGAGCAGTTCTTC. Translation gives CASSYLGIPGLNNEQFF.

The chain carries TRBV25-1 and TRBJ2-5; TRBD1 might be the D (5 bases). The CDR3 length is 15 residues. Germline lookup yields CDR1 MGHDK and CDR2 SYGVNS. Trimming cost V 1 base and J 2 bases, with 11 bases left between them. For the CDR3, the DNA is TGTGCCAGCAGTGAATGGAGTACAGGACAAGAGACCCAGTACTTC. As protein: CASSEWSTGQETQYF.

This clonotype occurred a few times. The rearrangement links TRBV28 to TRBJ1-4, with D perhaps matching TRBD1 (5 bases). CDR1 MDHEN and CDR2 SYDVKM come from the germline V gene. The germline V and J ends were trimmed by 4 bases and 5 bases, with 20 bases remaining between them. There are 17 residues in the CDR3. This chain's CDR3 is CASSSTRVGAANEKLFF. In nucleotides, the CDR3 is TGTGCCAGCAGTTCCACTCGGGTCGGGGCGGCGAATGAAAAACTGTTTTTT.

About this clonotype itself: This may be a read error: a much more frequent sequence differs by one nucleotide. The CDR3 nucleotides read TGTGCCACCGGTGATTTGGCAGAGCCAGAGACCCAGTACTTC. It translates to CATGDLAEPETQYF. J is TRBJ2-7 and V is TRBV24-1, with unresolved D. TRBJ2-5 explains the end of the DNA better; the J call may be wrong. The CDR3 length is 14 residues. Germline V CDR1 and CDR2: KGHDR, SFDVKD.

The J gene is TRBJ1-6, the V gene TRBV11-2; 8 nucleotides agree with TRBD1. CDR3 length: 15 amino acids. The trim removed 7 bases at V and 7 bases at J, leaving 9 bases unmatched. The germline gives CDR1 SGHAT, CDR2 FQNNGV. CDR3 sequence (DNA): TGTGCCAGCAACCCAGTGGCAGGGGGCAATTCACCCCTCCACTTT. Translating it yields CASNPVAGGNSPLHF.

The chain joins TRBV12-3 or TRBV12-4 to TRBJ2-4; tentatively, D is TRBD2 (5 bases). This CDR3 has 13 residues. Trimming took off 0 bases at V and 13 bases at J, with 13 bases between the two ends. CDR3 amino acids: CASSLAGWGEQYF. CDR3 nucleotide sequence: TGTGCCAGCAGTTTAGCAGGGTGGGGAGAGCAGTACTTC.

This clonotype occurred many times. One base away lies a much larger clone, so this may be a sequencing read error. V and J are TRBV3-1 and TRBJ2-6, with D hard to call. The V gene lost 5 bases and the J gene lost 0 bases, with 11 bases spanning the gap. Germline values: CDR1 LGHDT, CDR2 YNNKEL (reference sequence). There are 16 residues in the CDR3. The CDR3 nucleotides are TGTGCCAGCAGCTTAAACACACGCTCTGGGGCCAACGTCCTGACTTTC. Encoded protein: CASSLNTRSGANVLTF.

This chain connects TRBV20-1 to TRBJ1-2; D not certain. The CDR3 spans 12 residues. Per the germline V gene, CDR1 is DFQATT and CDR2 is SNEGSKA (reference sequence). Trimming removed 3 bases at V and 4 bases at J, with 9 bases between. The CDR3 reads CSARDSGYGYTF. In DNA form, the CDR3 reads TGCAGTGCTAGGGACTCTGGCTATGGCTACACCTTC.

The chain joins TRBV14 to TRBJ2-7; 9 bases line up with TRBD2. The J call may be wrong; the DNA end is better matched by TRBJ2-1. CDR1 SGHDN and CDR2 FVKESK come from the germline V gene. The CDR3 contains 16 residues. CDR3 bases: TGTGCCAGCAGCCAAGAGGTAGCGGGAGTACGCAATGAGCAGTTCTTC. Translation: CASSQEVAGVRNEQFF.

CDR3 DNA sequence: TGTGCCAGCTCACCGAGGGAGGGTATGAGAGGAACTGAAGCTTTCTTT. It yields the protein CASSPREGMRGTEAFF. The rearrangement links TRBV18 to TRBJ1-1; D unclear. Germline-derived CDR1 and CDR2 are KGHSH and LQKENI. The CDR3 is made up of 16 amino acids. V gave up 3 bases and J gave up 5 bases, with 19 bases separating them.

This clonotype was seen more than once but under ten times. One base away lies a much larger clone, so this may be a sequencing read error. The chain links TRBV7-8 to TRBJ2-7; TRBD2 aligns across 10 bases. The CDR3 spans 17 residues. Germline lookup yields CDR1 SGHVS and CDR2 FQNEAQ. With V trimmed by 5 bases and J by 4 bases, 14 bases remained unmatched. CDR3: CASSTDQVAGGSYEQYF. The CDR3 DNA sequence: TGTGCCAGCAGCACGGACCAAGTAGCGGGAGGCTCGTACGAGCAGTACTTC.

This chain links TRBV20-1 with TRBJ2-7, with a tentative D call TRBD2 (5 bases). The J call is doubtful: the DNA matches TRBJ2-5 better. The CDR3 sequence is 13 residues long. Germline V lookup: CDR1 DFQATT, CDR2 SNEGSKA (reference sequence). CDR3 DNA sequence: TGCAGTGCCCGGACTGACCTGAGGGAGACCCAGTACTTC. Protein product: CSARTDLRETQYF.

The rearrangement uses TRBV11-2 and TRBJ2-7, with TRBD2 as a possible D gene (5 bases). V was pared by 1 base and J by 7 bases, with 17 bases between. CDR1 and CDR2 from the germline V gene are SGHAT and FQNNGV. This CDR3 has 15 residues. This CDR3 reads CASSLGQAPPGEQYF. CDR3 nucleotides: TGTGCCAGCAGCTTAGGTCAGGCCCCACCGGGAGAGCAGTACTTC.

This chain joins TRBV24-1 and TRBJ2-4, with 11 positions matching TRBD2. Germline V gives CDR1 KGHDR, CDR2 SFDVKD. The CDR3 length is 15 residues. Trimming cost V 0 bases and J 14 bases; bases outside gene matches: 8. In DNA form, the CDR3 reads TGTGCCACCAGTGATTTGAGACGGGCTAGCGGGAGGAAGTACTTC. It codes for CATSDLRRASGRKYF.

The sample holds a few counts of this clonotype. The rearrangement links TRBV6-5 to TRBJ1-1, with 7 bases lining up with TRBD1. The CDR3 is 15 amino acids. Germline values: CDR1 MNHEY, CDR2 SVGAGI. Trimming at V came to 6 bases and at J to 0 bases, leaving 7 bases not matched to a gene. The CDR3 DNA reads as TGTGCCAGCAGATCGAGACAGGGTCTGAACACTGAAGCTTTCTTT. It encodes CASRSRQGLNTEAFF.